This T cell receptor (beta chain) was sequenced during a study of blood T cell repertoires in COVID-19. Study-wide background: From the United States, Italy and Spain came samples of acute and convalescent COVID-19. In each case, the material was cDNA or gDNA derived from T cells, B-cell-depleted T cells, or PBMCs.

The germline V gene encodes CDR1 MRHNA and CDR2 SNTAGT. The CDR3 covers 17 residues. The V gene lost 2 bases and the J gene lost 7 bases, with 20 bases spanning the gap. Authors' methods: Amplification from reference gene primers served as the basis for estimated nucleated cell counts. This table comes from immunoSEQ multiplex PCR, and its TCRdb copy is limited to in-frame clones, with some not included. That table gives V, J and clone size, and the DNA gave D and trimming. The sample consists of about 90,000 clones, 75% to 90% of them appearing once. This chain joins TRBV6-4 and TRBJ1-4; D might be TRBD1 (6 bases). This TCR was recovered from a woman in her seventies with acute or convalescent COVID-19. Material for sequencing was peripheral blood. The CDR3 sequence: CASSDPKGHPDSEKLFF. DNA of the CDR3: TGTGCCAGCAGTGACCCGAAGGGACACCCCGACTCTGAAAAACTGTTTTTT.